This TCR beta chain was sequenced during a study of blood T cell repertoires in COVID-19. The repertoire was sequenced with immunoSEQ multiplex PCR; TCRdb's copy has only in-frame clones and lacks some. The sample includes over 55,000 clones, about 83% of them seen just once. The CDR3 extends over 16 amino acids. V lost 3 bases to trimming and J lost 4 bases, with 19 bases between them. Germline CDR1 reads SGDLS; CDR2 reads YYNGEE. Sequenced sample: peripheral blood. V usage is TRBV9 and J usage is TRBJ1-2; D is perhaps TRBD1 (6 bases). This TCR was sampled from an elderly woman with acute or convalescent COVID-19. The chain's CDR3 is CASSARGRGATYGYTF. The CDR3 DNA is TGTGCCAGCAGCGCCCGCGGGAGGGGGGCAACCTATGGCTACACCTTC.